A selection of T cell receptor beta chains follows, all from one sample in a study of blood T cell repertoires in COVID-19. TCRdb's table, derived via immunoSEQ multiplex PCR, lists solely in-frame clones and lacks some. The sample holds fewer than 350,000 clones, 80% to 85% seen once. Sequences were obtained from peripheral blood. Every receptor here comes from a woman in her fifties or sixties with active or convalescent COVID-19. Each CDR3 is given with its conserved first and last residue. Fields, in order: V gene, clone size, D gene, CDR3 length, J gene, CDR3 DNA, CDR3 protein. The D gene is left open where the match is weak. Size is omitted from some rows. Given values are once, few, many or a class for expanded clones.

>TRBV15|-|-|14|TRBJ1-5
TGTGCCACCAGCAGACAGGGTTACAATCAGCCCCAGCATTTT
CATSRQGYNQPQHF
>TRBV19|-|TRBD2|14|TRBJ2-3
TGTGCCAGTAACCGTGGGGGGGTCACAGATACGCAGTATTTT
CASNRGGVTDTQYF
>TRBV7-9|-|-|14|TRBJ1-1
TGTGCCAGCAGCTTAGGCCGCGGGGACACTGAAGCTTTCTTT
CASSLGRGDTEAFF
>TRBV19|-|-|15|TRBJ1-1
TGTGCCAGTATGCGGGGGACGGCTCATAGGACTGAAGCTTTCTTT
CASMRGTAHRTEAFF
>TRBV12-2|-|-|18|TRBJ1-5
TGTGCAAGTCCCGCCCCGGACAGGTTTATCCTAAGCAATCAGCCCCAGCATTTT
CASPAPDRFILSNQPQHF
>TRBV29-1|-|TRBD2|13|TRBJ2-5
TGCAGCGTTGCGGCGGGGGGGTTAGAGACCCAGTACTTC
CSVAAGGLETQYF
>TRBV9|-|-|15|TRBJ1-5
TGTGCCAGCAGCGTAGATGCGGGGGGGGTGCAGCCCCAGCATTTT
CASSVDAGGVQPQHF
>TRBV19|-|-|14|TRBJ1-1
TGTGCCAGTACCCTACTGACAGGGAACACTGAAGCTTTCTTT
CASTLLTGNTEAFF
>TRBV7-9|-|-|13|TRBJ1-1
TGTGCCAGCAGCTTAGTAGGAGCGGATGAAGCTTTCTTT
CASSLVGADEAFF
>TRBV7-3|-|-|15|TRBJ2-5
TGTGCCAGCAGCCCCCACTCGCGGGGCGAGGAGACCCAGTACTTC
CASSPHSRGEETQYF
>TRBV9|-|TRBD2|15|TRBJ2-5
TGTGCCAGCAGCGTAGCGGGGGGGGCGTCCGAGACCCAGTACTTC
CASSVAGGASETQYF
>TRBV7-2|-|-|15|TRBJ1-1
TGTGCCAGCAGCTTACAGGTGGGGGCCGGGAATAACGCTTTCTTT
CASSLQVGAGNNAFF
>TRBV7-8|-|TRBD2|16|TRBJ2-7
TGTGCCAGCAGCTATACCCTAGCGGGGGGCGCCTACGAGCAGTACTTC
CASSYTLAGGAYEQYF
>TRBV4-3|-|TRBD1|15|TRBJ1-2
TGCGCCAGCAGCCGAGAACCGGGACAGGGCTCCCCCTACACCTTC
CASSREPGQGSPYTF
>TRBV9|-|-|17|TRBJ2-3
TGTGCCAGCAGCGCCTATGAGGGGGTATCTAGCACAGATACGCAGTATTTT
CASSAYEGVSSTDTQYF
>TRBV3-1/TRBV3-2|-|-|14|TRBJ1-2
TGTGCCAGCAGCCATGCAGGGTTCGACTATGGCTACACCTTC
CASSHAGFDYGYTF
>TRBV27|-|-|13|TRBJ2-7
TGTGCCAGTCAAATGGGGAGCTCCTACGAGCAGTACTTC
CASQMGSSYEQYF
>TRBV23-1|few|-|15|TRBJ1-6
TGCGCCAGCAGTCAATGGTTCTGGGGCGGTTCACCCCTCCACTTT
CASSQWFWGGSPLHF
>TRBV7-9|-|-|12|TRBJ1-2
TGTGCCAGCAGCTTTGGAGGGGATGGCTACACCTTC
CASSFGGDGYTF
>TRBV7-3|-|TRBD2|15|TRBJ2-1
TGTGCCAGCAGCTCCCCTCTAGCGGGGGTTAATGAGCAGTTCTTC
CASSSPLAGVNEQFF
>TRBV5-1|-|TRBD2|14|TRBJ2-5
TGCGCCAGCAGCTTGGAGCGGGGCGAAGGGACCCAGTACTTC
CASSLERGEGTQYF
>TRBV7-3|-|TRBD1|17|TRBJ1-5
TGTGCCAGCAGCCGTCGACAGGGTATACATAGCAATCAGCCCCAGCATTTT
CASSRRQGIHSNQPQHF
>TRBV11-2|-|-|14|TRBJ2-7
TGTGCCAGCAGCCCTCGGACAGCGGACTACGAGCAGTACTTC
CASSPRTADYEQYF
>TRBV15|-|-|15|TRBJ1-3
TGTGCCACCAGCGCAGACAGGTTTCGTGGAAACACCATATATTTT
CATSADRFRGNTIYF
>TRBV6-1|-|-|12|TRBJ2-7
TGTGCCAGCAGTGAAATCGTCTACGAGCAGTACTTC
CASSEIVYEQYF
>TRBV9|once|-|15|TRBJ1-1
TGTGCCAGCAGCGAGACCGGGACTGTGAACACTGAAGCTTTCTTT
CASSETGTVNTEAFF
>TRBV6-2/TRBV6-3|-|TRBD2|15|TRBJ2-2
TGTGCCAGCAGTAAACAGCGGGGTAACACCGGGGAGCTGTTTTTT
CASSKQRGNTGELFF
>TRBV5-6|-|-|13|TRBJ1-1
TGTGCCAGCAGCCTGGGAGGGTTACGCGAAGCTTTCTTT
CASSLGGLREAFF
>TRBV29-1|once|-|14|TRBJ2-5
TGCAGCGTTCGGGTGGACGGGGTTGTAGAGACCCAGTACTTC
CSVRVDGVVETQYF
>TRBV7-3|-|TRBD1|14|TRBJ1-6
TGTGCCAGCAGGATCGACAGGGTGGTCTCACCCCTCCACTTT
CASRIDRVVSPLHF
>TRBV19|-|TRBD1|14|TRBJ1-6
TGTGCCAGTAGGCCGGGACAGGGGGCCTCACCCCTCCACTTT
CASRPGQGASPLHF